Listed below are T cell receptor beta chains from one sample, sequenced in a study of shared clonotypes between healthy human individuals. Method: immunoSEQ multiplex PCR; TCRdb's copy keeps in-frame clones and lacks some. The sample holds approximately 600,000 clones, 90% to 95% seen once. The sequenced material came from naive CD8+ T cells sorted from blood. The receptor set was obtained from a woman between 25 and 40 years old in good health. The CDR3 runs from the conserved cysteine through the conserved F or W. A D gene is named only where the DNA matches it firmly. Part of the rows lack a size; the others show once, few, many or a class for expanded clones.

v_gene: TRBV7-8; d_gene: .; j_gene: TRBJ2-7; abundance: .; CDR3nt: TGTGCCAGCAGCCCGTATGAGGGGCAGTTGTACGAGCAGTACTTC; CDR3aa: CASSPYEGQLYEQYF
v_gene: TRBV5-4; d_gene: .; j_gene: TRBJ2-7; abundance: once; CDR3nt: TGTGCCAGCAGCTTTTCCAGTATACCCTACGAGCAGTACTTC; CDR3aa: CASSFSSIPYEQYF
v_gene: TRBV25-1; d_gene: TRBD1; j_gene: TRBJ2-3; abundance: .; CDR3nt: TGTGCCAGCAGTGCGACAGGGGGTACCGCAGATACGCAGTATTTT; CDR3aa: CASSATGGTADTQYF
v_gene: TRBV5-6; d_gene: .; j_gene: TRBJ2-1; abundance: .; CDR3nt: TGTGCCAGCAGCTTGGGACAGGCCCCTTACTACAATGAGCAGTTCTTC; CDR3aa: CASSLGQAPYYNEQFF
v_gene: TRBV27; d_gene: TRBD1; j_gene: TRBJ1-1; abundance: .; CDR3nt: TGTGCCAGCAGCGCTGTCGGTGGGACAGGGGTTACTGAAGCTTTCTTT; CDR3aa: CASSAVGGTGVTEAFF
v_gene: TRBV11-2; d_gene: TRBD1; j_gene: TRBJ2-7; abundance: .; CDR3nt: TGTGCCAGCAGAGCTACCGGGACAGGGACCTACGAGCAGTACTTC; CDR3aa: CASRATGTGTYEQYF
v_gene: TRBV28; d_gene: .; j_gene: TRBJ2-7; abundance: .; CDR3nt: TGTGCCAGCAGTTTGGCCTACGAGCAGTACTTC; CDR3aa: CASSLAYEQYF
v_gene: TRBV6-5; d_gene: .; j_gene: TRBJ2-2; abundance: .; CDR3nt: TGTGCCAGCACGCGTCAGACGAACACCGGGGAGCTGTTTTTT; CDR3aa: CASTRQTNTGELFF
v_gene: TRBV28; d_gene: TRBD2; j_gene: TRBJ2-7; abundance: .; CDR3nt: TGTGCCAGCAGTACCAGACTAGCGGGTTTATCCTACGAGCAGTACTTC; CDR3aa: CASSTRLAGLSYEQYF
v_gene: TRBV19; d_gene: TRBD1; j_gene: TRBJ2-4; abundance: .; CDR3nt: TGTGCCAGTAGTATACAACAGGGGGCTGGAAACATTCAGTACTTC; CDR3aa: CASSIQQGAGNIQYF
v_gene: TRBV12-2; d_gene: .; j_gene: TRBJ2-1; abundance: .; CDR3nt: TGTGCAAGTCGCTTCTTGTACCTAGCGGGAGAAGTTGAGCAGTTCTTC; CDR3aa: CASRFLYLAGEVEQFF
v_gene: TRBV4-1; d_gene: .; j_gene: TRBJ2-3; abundance: .; CDR3nt: TGCGCCAGCAGCCAGACCCTAGCAACAGATACGCAGTATTTT; CDR3aa: CASSQTLATDTQYF
v_gene: TRBV19; d_gene: .; j_gene: TRBJ2-1; abundance: .; CDR3nt: TGTGCCAGTAGTATCTATGGAAGCGGAGCGACCTACAATGAGCAGTTCTTC; CDR3aa: CASSIYGSGATYNEQFF
v_gene: TRBV4-1; d_gene: TRBD1; j_gene: TRBJ1-5; abundance: .; CDR3nt: TGCGCCAGCAGCCCCCGGACAGGGGACGGTCAGCCCCAGCATTTT; CDR3aa: CASSPRTGDGQPQHF
v_gene: TRBV5-6; d_gene: .; j_gene: TRBJ1-1; abundance: .; CDR3nt: TGTGCCAGCAGCTTGGCCGTGAACACTGAAGCTTTCTTT; CDR3aa: CASSLAVNTEAFF
v_gene: TRBV6-1; d_gene: TRBD1; j_gene: TRBJ2-7; abundance: .; CDR3nt: TGTGCCAGCAGTTATTCGACAGGGGGCTACGAGCAGTACTTC; CDR3aa: CASSYSTGGYEQYF
v_gene: TRBV6-6; d_gene: TRBD1; j_gene: TRBJ2-2; abundance: .; CDR3nt: TGTGCCAGCAGTTACTGGACAGGGTTGAGCACCGGGGAGCTGTTTTTT; CDR3aa: CASSYWTGLSTGELFF
v_gene: TRBV5-6; d_gene: .; j_gene: TRBJ1-1; abundance: .; CDR3nt: TGTGCCAGCAGCTTGTGGGTAGAGGCTGAAGCTTTCTTT; CDR3aa: CASSLWVEAEAFF
v_gene: TRBV7-6; d_gene: .; j_gene: TRBJ2-5; abundance: .; CDR3nt: TGTGCCAGCAGCTTAGCCTGGGGGGCCTTCCAAGAGACCCAGTACTTC; CDR3aa: CASSLAWGAFQETQYF
v_gene: TRBV27; d_gene: .; j_gene: TRBJ2-7; abundance: .; CDR3nt: TGTGCCAGCAGTCCCCAGGAGGGGACCTACGAGCAGTACTTC; CDR3aa: CASSPQEGTYEQYF
v_gene: TRBV4-1; d_gene: .; j_gene: TRBJ2-6; abundance: .; CDR3nt: TGCGCCAGCAGCCAGGAACAGGGTACTGGGGCCAACGTCCTGACTTTC; CDR3aa: CASSQEQGTGANVLTF
v_gene: TRBV13; d_gene: TRBD2; j_gene: TRBJ2-1; abundance: .; CDR3nt: TGTGCCAGCAGCTTACCGACTAGCGCGAACAATGAGCAGTTCTTC; CDR3aa: CASSLPTSANNEQFF
v_gene: TRBV7-9; d_gene: .; j_gene: TRBJ2-7; abundance: .; CDR3nt: TGTGCCAGCAGCCACCCTGGGCGACCCTACGAGCAGTACTTC; CDR3aa: CASSHPGRPYEQYF
v_gene: TRBV28; d_gene: .; j_gene: TRBJ2-5; abundance: .; CDR3nt: TGTGCCACCACCCCGGGGGTAAAAGAGACCCAGTACTTC; CDR3aa: CATTPGVKETQYF